This T cell receptor beta chain stems from a study of blood T cell repertoires in COVID-19. Study context: COVID-19 samples collected from the United States, Italy and Spain covered acute and convalescent phases. T cells, B-cell-depleted T cells, or PBMCs supplied cDNA or gDNA.

The CDR3 is 18 amino acids. CDR1 SGHDN and CDR2 FVKESK come from the germline V gene. With V trimmed by 3 bases and J by 3 bases, 9 bases remained unmatched. This clone was seen more than once but under ten times. In the original processing: Nucleated cell counts were estimated from reference gene primer amplification. Assay: immunoSEQ multiplex PCR; the TCRdb copy retains only in-frame clones and omits some. Clone size and V and J calls were adopted from that table, with D and trimming inferred from the DNA. The table has about 370,000 clones, nearly 90% seen once. The chain is built from TRBV14 and TRBJ1-6, with 9 bases lining up with TRBD1. The receptor's source is a man between 18 and 29 years old with active or convalescent COVID-19. The sequenced sample was peripheral blood. CDR3 protein: CASSHTIPGQGYNSPLHF. The CDR3 nucleotides are TGTGCCAGCAGCCACACCATCCCGGGACAGGGCTATAATTCACCCCTCCACTTT.